Following are 29 T cell receptor beta chains from one sample sequenced in a study of blood T cell repertoires in COVID-19. Here immunoSEQ multiplex PCR was the method, and the copy in TCRdb shows in-frame clones only, minus some. The data show 150,000 to 200,000 clones, about 79% seen once. Material: PBMCs or T cells enriched from blood (not recorded which). Receptors were obtained from a man aged 50 to 59 who had recovered from COVID-19.

This clone was seen a single time. The chain uses TRBV5-1 and TRBJ2-3, with TRBD1 matching 12 bases. This CDR3 spans 16 amino acids. CDR1 and CDR2 (germline): SGHRS, YFSETQ. The V and J ends lost 4 bases and 5 bases, in that order; junction bases with no gene match: 8. CDR3 sequence reads: CASSDRDRGRGDTQYF. The CDR3 bases are TGCGCCAGCAGCGACCGGGACAGGGGGCGGGGAGATACGCAGTATTTT.

The chain couples TRBV30 to TRBJ2-7, with D perhaps matching TRBD2 (6 bases). The germline V gene has CDR1 GTSNPN and CDR2 SVGIG (reference sequence). There are 13 residues in the CDR3. V lost 2 bases and J 3 bases, leaving 11 bases between the germline ends. CDR3 loop: CAWSSGDYYEQYF. DNA for the CDR3: TGTGCCTGGAGTTCGGGGGATTACTACGAGCAGTACTTC. Full variable domain (outside the CDR3, taken from reference TRBV30 and TRBJ2-7): SQTIHQWPATLVQPVGSPLSLECTVEGTSNPNLYWYRQAAGRGLQLLFYSVGIGQISSEVPQNLSASRPQDRQFILSSKKLLLSDSGFYLCAWSSGDYYEQYFGPGTRLTVT.

This clone appeared a single time. The V call is TRBV30, the J call TRBJ1-4, with TRBD1 matching 9 bases. The junction had 7 bases not matched to a gene; V was cut back by 3 bases and J by 5 bases. This CDR3 spans 15 amino acids. The germline V gene has CDR1 GTSNPN and CDR2 SVGIG (reference sequence). CDR3 in amino acids: CAWRRGTGSNEKLFF. The CDR3 DNA follows: TGTGCCTGGAGACGGGGGACAGGGTCGAATGAAAAACTGTTTTTT.

The V and J genes are TRBV7-8 and TRBJ2-7; TRBD1 agrees at 7 bases. CDR1 and CDR2 from the germline V gene are SGHVS and FQNEAQ. With V trimmed by 3 bases and J by 4 bases, 9 bases remained unmatched. This CDR3 comprises 15 residues. CDR3 DNA sequence: TGTGCCAGCAGCTTGAACAGGGGAAACCAGTACGAGCAGTACTTC. This sequence encodes CASSLNRGNQYEQYF.

The genes are TRBV24-1 and TRBJ1-1, with 8 bases fitting TRBD1. CDR1 is KGHDR and CDR2 is SFDVKD in the germline V gene. The CDR3 loop spans 15 amino acids. The V gene end was trimmed by 4 bases and the J gene end by 1 base; junction bases not matched to a gene: 4. The CDR3 DNA follows: TGTGCCACCAGTGAGTCCGGGACAGGGAACACTGAAGCTTTCTTT. Translation: CATSESGTGNTEAFF.

The count of this clone is one. This chain's CDR3 is CASSQSSSYTEAFF. DNA of the CDR3: TGCGCCAGCAGTCAATCAAGCTCCTATACTGAAGCTTTCTTT. The V and J genes are TRBV23-1 and TRBJ1-1; D remains unclear. TRBV23-1 is designated an ORF whose function remains uncertain. The length of the CDR3 is 14 residues. V was clipped by 0 bases and J by 5 bases, with 10 bases between them.

The rearrangement links TRBV5-6 to TRBJ1-5, with D maybe TRBD1 (5 bases). This CDR3 region has 15 residues. The germline V and J ends were trimmed by 1 base and 4 bases, with 12 bases remaining between them. The germline CDR1 and CDR2 sequences are SGHDT and YYEEEE. The CDR3 loop reads CASSLFSTDNQPQHF. CDR3 DNA: TGTGCCAGCAGCTTGTTTTCGACAGATAATCAGCCCCAGCATTTT.

The V and J genes are TRBV6-5 and TRBJ1-6; D gene ambiguous. This CDR3 has 12 amino acids. Germline CDR1 is MNHEY and CDR2 is SVGAGI. V was cut by 7 bases and J by 7 bases, with 8 bases left in between. The chain's CDR3 is CASKQLNSPLHF. The DNA for the CDR3 is TGTGCCAGCAAACAGCTCAATTCACCCCTCCACTTT.

The chain employs TRBV3-1 (or the pseudogene TRBV3-2) and TRBJ2-2; TRBD1 might be the D (5 bases). Germline assignment: CDR1 LGHDT and CDR2 YNNKEL (reference sequence). V shed 1 base and J shed 7 bases, with 10 bases lying between them. This CDR3 is built from 14 residues. The CDR3, as DNA: TGTGCCAGCAGCCAAGGACAGTTGGTCGGGGAGCTGTTTTTT. Encoded protein: CASSQGQLVGELFF.

The table lists this clone with a few counts. The V gene is TRBV5-1, the J gene TRBJ2-5; D is unclear. The CDR3 totals 11 residues. Trimming stripped 3 bases from V and 5 bases from J, with 5 bases between. Germline assignment: CDR1 SGHRS and CDR2 YFSETQ. CDR3 in amino acids: CASSWRETQYF. The CDR3 nucleotides are TGCGCCAGCAGCTGGCGGGAGACCCAGTACTTC.

The chain links TRBV7-8 to TRBJ2-7; TRBD1 aligns across 8 bases. Germline CDR1 SGHVS, CDR2 FQNEAQ. CDR3 size: 11 residues. Trimming cost V 4 bases and J 13 bases; bases outside gene matches: 6. The CDR3: CASSSDRVNYF. CDR3 sequence (DNA): TGTGCCAGCAGCTCGGACAGGGTAAACTACTTC.

DNA of the CDR3: TGTGCCAGCAGCTTAGCGCCTAGCGGGGGCACAGATACGCAGTATTTT. Residues: CASSLAPSGGTDTQYF. The chain has TRBV11-2 and TRBJ2-3; 9 nucleotides agree with TRBD2. In germline, CDR1 is SGHAT, CDR2 FQNNGV. V dropped 1 base and J dropped 1; count of bases not matched to a gene: 3. This CDR3 region has 16 residues.

This chain's CDR3 is CASSGGGQGAADEQFF. Here the CDR3 DNA reads TGTGCCAGCTCAGGAGGGGGACAGGGGGCGGCAGATGAGCAGTTCTTC. This chain joins TRBV18 and TRBJ2-1, with TRBD1 matching 12 bases. Trimming at V came to 5 bases and at J to 8 bases, leaving 10 bases not matched to a gene. The CDR3 length is 16 residues. The germline gives CDR1 KGHSH, CDR2 LQKENI.

This chain joins TRBV6-5 and TRBJ1-4; D is unclear. The CDR3 sequence is 15 residues long. Trimming took 7 bases from V and 0 from J, leaving 12 bases between them. Germline V gene lookup returns CDR1 MNHEY and CDR2 SVGAGI. The CDR3 loop reads CASKIQFATNEKLFF. The CDR3 coding sequence is TGTGCCAGCAAAATACAGTTCGCAACTAATGAAAAACTGTTTTTT.

This sequence joins TRBV7-8 and TRBJ1-1; TRBD1 might be the D (5 bases). Trimming took off 1 base at V and 0 bases at J, with 6 bases between the two ends. Germline CDR1 SGHVS, CDR2 FQNEAQ. This CDR3 has 14 amino acids. In nucleotides, the CDR3 is TGTGCCAGCAGCTTAGGGACAATGAACACTGAAGCTTTCTTT. This gives the protein CASSLGTMNTEAFF.

The genes are TRBV27 and TRBJ2-2; the match to TRBD2 covers 16 bases. J lost 7 bases, V lost 5 bases, and 10 bases had no gene match. Germline lookup yields CDR1 MNHEY and CDR2 SMNVEV (reference sequence). The CDR3 runs 18 residues. The CDR3 DNA reads as TGTGCCAGCAGTCCGGGACTAGCGGGGGGGCCGCGGATCGGGGAGCTGTTTTTT. The encoded protein is CASSPGLAGGPRIGELFF.

The genes are TRBV5-1 and TRBJ1-1, with 8 bases that match TRBD1. Trimming cost V 2 bases and J 3 bases; bases outside gene matches: 3. CDR3 size: 14 residues. Per the germline V gene, CDR1 is SGHRS and CDR2 is YFSETQ. The CDR3 is CASSFSGQDTEAFF. The CDR3 bases are TGCGCCAGCAGCTTCTCGGGACAGGACACTGAAGCTTTCTTT.

V is TRBV4-1 and J is TRBJ1-5; 8 positions agree with TRBD1. V was clipped by 0 bases and J by 6 bases; unmatched bases: 7. Germline loops: CDR1 MGHRA, CDR2 YSYEKL. This CDR3 has 16 amino acids. The CDR3: CASSQESAGGVQPQHF. Written as DNA, the CDR3 is TGCGCCAGCAGCCAAGAAAGCGCAGGGGGCGTTCAGCCCCAGCATTTT.

The genes are TRBV6-5 and TRBJ2-7, with TRBD1 matching over 7 bases. With 6 bases clipped from V and 7 bases from J, the junction kept 9 bases outside the gene matches. Looked up from germline, CDR1 is MNHEY and CDR2 is SVGAGI. The CDR3 has 13 amino acids. CDR3 nucleotide sequence: TGTGCCAGCAGGACGGGACAGCCGCCGGAGCAGTACTTC. Encoded protein: CASRTGQPPEQYF.

The rearrangement joins TRBV7-2 to TRBJ1-2; the match to TRBD1 covers 9 bases. This CDR3 contains 14 residues. Germline CDR1 reads SGHTA; CDR2 reads FQGNSA. After removal of 5 bases from V and 2 bases from J, the junction contained 3 bases not matched to a gene. The CDR3 sequence is CASSPGQGNYGYTF. The DNA for the CDR3 is TGTGCCAGCAGCCCAGGACAGGGGAACTATGGCTACACCTTC.

At least ten counts were recorded for this clone. The chain couples TRBV2 to TRBJ1-6; 8 nucleotides agree with TRBD1. In germline, CDR1 is SNHLY, CDR2 FYNNEI. J was trimmed by 10 bases and V by 6 bases; bases with no gene match: 8. The CDR3 runs 14 residues. The CDR3: CASSADRVGSPLHF. The CDR3 nucleotides read TGTGCCAGCAGCGCGGACAGGGTAGGATCACCCCTCCACTTT.

The chain recombines TRBV5-1 with TRBJ1-4; D uncertain. Trimming stripped 4 bases from V and 0 bases from J, with 13 bases between. Germline V CDR1 and CDR2: SGHRS, YFSETQ. The CDR3 sequence is 16 residues long. CDR3 bases: TGCGCCAGCAGCCCCAACGGGGTCGCAACTAATGAAAAACTGTTTTTT. Translated: CASSPNGVATNEKLFF.

As to this clone: At one end, the junction sequence differs from germline, possibly due to a read error. This rearrangement joins TRBV7-7 to TRBJ2-5; TRBD1 matches at 8 bases. This CDR3 comprises 13 residues. Looked up from germline, CDR1 is SSHAT and CDR2 is FNYEAQ (reference sequence). The CDR3 coding sequence is TGTGCTAGCAGCTTACAGGGGGAAGAGACCCAGTACTTC. It codes for CASSLQGEETQYF.

This rearrangement joins TRBV24-1 to TRBJ2-5, with a weak D call TRBD1 (7 bases). V was pared by 3 bases and J by 4 bases, with 14 bases between. This CDR3 is built from 15 residues. Germline CDR1 is KGHDR and CDR2 is SFDVKD. Here the CDR3 DNA reads TGTGCCACCAGTGATACTCGACAGGGAGGAGAGACCCAGTACTTC. Translating it yields CATSDTRQGGETQYF.

This chain connects TRBV5-1 to TRBJ2-7; a possible D gene is TRBD1 (8 bases). This CDR3 is built from 16 residues. V was cut by 4 bases and J by 1 base, with 18 bases left in between. Germline V gene data show CDR1 as SGHRS and CDR2 as YFSETQ. The CDR3 bases are TGCGCCAGCAGCCCGGGAGGTGGGACAGGTTCCTACGAGCAGTACTTC. It specifies CASSPGGGTGSYEQYF.

V and J are TRBV7-2 and TRBJ2-5; maybe TRBD1 (5 bases). The germline gives CDR1 SGHTA, CDR2 FQGNSA. Trimming left V 1 base short and J 5 bases short, with 14 bases between. This CDR3 has 15 residues. This CDR3 is CASSLVPRWGETQYF. Here the CDR3 DNA reads TGTGCCAGCAGCTTAGTTCCAAGGTGGGGCGAGACCCAGTACTTC.

The chain carries TRBV11-2 and TRBJ1-6; TRBD1 matches 8 bases. Germline V CDR1 and CDR2: SGHAT, FQNNGV. The V and J ends lost 4 bases and 8 bases, in that order; junction bases with no gene match: 4. The CDR3 runs to 14 residues. CDR3 in amino acids: CASSSGQAHSPLHF. The CDR3 DNA sequence: TGTGCCAGCAGCTCGGGACAGGCCCATTCACCCCTCCACTTT. Together with reference TRBV11-2 and TRBJ1-6, the CDR3 gives the full variable domain: EAGVAQSPRYKIIEKRQSVAFWCNPISGHATLYWYQQILGQGPKLLIQFQNNGVVDDSQLPKDRFSAERLKGVDSTLKIQPAKLEDSAVYLCASSSGQAHSPLHFGNGTRLTVT.

The chain is built from TRBV7-9 and TRBJ2-7; no firm D call. Germline V gene lookup returns CDR1 SEHNR and CDR2 FQNEAQ (reference sequence). The ends were cut back, 2 bases at V and 6 bases at J, with 8 bases in the middle. CDR3 size: 12 residues. CDR3 in amino acids: CASSLLTGEQYF. The CDR3, as DNA: TGTGCCAGCAGCTTACTAACCGGCGAGCAGTACTTC.

The rearrangement joins TRBV5-6 to TRBJ2-7; D might be TRBD1 (5 bases). V gave up 3 bases and J gave up 3 bases, with 13 bases separating them. The germline gives CDR1 SGHDT, CDR2 YYEEEE. The CDR3 has 14 residues. CDR3 in DNA: TGTGCCAGCAGCTCTAGGGGCCTGAACTACGAGCAGTACTTC. Its protein is CASSSRGLNYEQYF.